This T cell receptor (beta chain) was recorded in a study of early T cells in non-severe SARS-CoV-2 infection. This clonotype was seen a handful of times. Its antigen is not known. Study conclusions and caveats: Reliance on VDJdb matching favored anti-spike CD8 responses; private and CD4 specificities were missed.

V trimming: 1 base; J trimming: 3 bases; junction bases outside the gene matches: 3. This CDR3 comprises 15 residues. Separate cDNA molecules each had unique molecular identifiers attached to them. TCRdb processed the 5' RACE reads anew with MiXCR; each CDR3 protein has one entry. The sample comprises some 66,000 distinct CDR3 sequences, roughly 9.1% of which are singletons, and roughly 3% rests with the top ten. This TCR derives from an adult who was a healthcare worker with PCR-confirmed SARS-CoV-2 infection or an uninfected control (not recorded which). The material sequenced was whole blood. The chain is built from TRBV12-3 or TRBV12-4 and TRBJ1-5; 7 nucleotides agree with TRBD1. The CDR3 DNA follows: TGTGCCAGCAGTTTAGGAGGGGGCGTCAATCAGCCCCAGCATTTT. The encoded protein is CASSLGGGVNQPQHF.